By frequency in the sample, the clone carrying this T cell receptor (beta chain) is medium-sized. The data belong to a study of CDR3 diversity in severe acne. CDR3 length: 15 amino acids. V was pared by 5 bases and J by 4 bases, with 18 bases between. Germline CDR1 and CDR2: DFQATT and SNEGSKA (reference sequence). TCRdb re-analysed the PCR reads in MiXCR, keeping a single row per CDR3 protein. This repertoire shows around 91,000 distinct CDR3 sequences, under 65% found once; its top ten account for roughly 13%. The rearrangement links TRBV20-1 to TRBJ1-3; D call uncertain. Sample: blood. This sequence originates from a male donor in good health, without acne. The CDR3 reads CSAPNLRVSGNTIYF. DNA of the CDR3: TGCAGTGCTCCCAACTTACGAGTCTCCGGAAACACCATATATTTT.